Sequencing of this T cell receptor beta chain was carried out in a study of T cell repertoires in cytomegalovirus infection. Study overall: Based on public TCR beta signatures, there were indications of CMV infection and of a matching HLA type.

Findings and caveats of the study: What dominated the ex vivo response were HLA-C-restricted CMV-specific TCR beta clonotypes. Summed frequency of public TCR beta families distinguished CMV carriers with the relevant HLA.

This clonotype turned up a few times. Its target is unknown. V was trimmed by 6 bases and J by 6 bases, leaving 21 bases between them. Germline CDR1 is MDHEN and CDR2 is SYDVKM. CDR3 length equals 15 residues. TCRdb itself ran the reads through MiXCR, one entry per CDR3 protein. The table has about 310,000 distinct CDR3 sequences, 15% to 20% seen once; the top ten hold around 11%. The chain employs TRBV28 and TRBJ2-7; TRBD2 might be the D (7 bases). Sequenced material: PBMCs. This receptor was obtained from a human donor in good health (CMV status not recorded). Some clones in this sample may be carry-over from other donors' samples. The CDR3 here is CASSVLDPGGGEQYF. CDR3 in DNA: TGTGCCAGCAGCGTATTAGATCCGGGGGGCGGCGAGCAGTACTTC.